The sequence of this T cell receptor (beta chain) was determined in a study of beta chain features in type 1 diabetes. Reverse transcription of all isolated RNA meant that expressed TCRB transcripts were sequenced. Sequencing was performed with immunoSEQ multiplex PCR; in TCRdb, only in-frame clones are kept and a portion is missing. Altogether nearly 250,000 clones are present, 68% being singletons, with the ten largest covering approximately 0.053%. The sequence was obtained from a man younger than 45 in good health. Sequencing was performed on naive CD4+ T cells from blood.

The DNA of the CDR3 is TGTGCCTGGACTAGCGGGAGTAATCGAAATGAGCAGTTCTTC. Protein sequence: CAWTSGSNRNEQFF. The chain couples TRBV30 to TRBJ2-1; TRBD2 matches 10 bases. CDR1 GTSNPN and CDR2 SVGIG come from the germline V gene (reference sequence). The CDR3 consists of 14 residues. The V and J ends lost 4 bases and 7 bases, in that order; junction bases with no gene match: 7.